A selection of T cell receptor beta chains follows, all from one sample in a study of tumor-infiltrating lymphocytes in localized non-small cell lung cancer. Measured with immunoSEQ multiplex PCR; TCRdb has only the in-frame clones, and not every one. The repertoire holds 11,000 to 15,000 clones, with roughly 82% as singletons. Input material: lung tumor tissue. These TCRs come from a human donor with non-small cell lung cancer. Both conserved end residues are part of each CDR3. The D gene is left open where the match is weak. Rows give clone size only sometimes, using once, few, many, or a class for an expanded clone.

CDR3nt: TGTGCCAGCAGTGACTCGGACAGGGAAGAGACCCAGTACTTC; CDR3aa: CASSDSDREETQYF; j_gene: TRBJ2-5; d_gene: TRBD1; abundance: .; v_gene: TRBV6-4
CDR3nt: TGCGCCAGCAGCTTGCGGACTAGCGGGGGGTACAATGAGCAGTTCTTC; CDR3aa: CASSLRTSGGYNEQFF; j_gene: TRBJ2-1; d_gene: TRBD2; abundance: few; v_gene: TRBV5-1
CDR3nt: TGTGCCAGTAGTATAAAGTGGACAGGGGCCCCGAATGAAGCTTTCTTT; CDR3aa: CASSIKWTGAPNEAFF; j_gene: TRBJ1-1; d_gene: TRBD1; abundance: .; v_gene: TRBV19
CDR3nt: TGCGCCAGCAGTGAGGGAGAAGAGACCCAGTACTTC; CDR3aa: CASSEGEETQYF; j_gene: TRBJ2-5; d_gene: .; abundance: .; v_gene: TRBV10-2
CDR3nt: TGTGCCAGCAGTCACCCCCAGGGTCGAACCCAGTACTTC; CDR3aa: CASSHPQGRTQYF; j_gene: TRBJ2-5; d_gene: .; abundance: .; v_gene: TRBV6-5
CDR3nt: TGTGCCAGCAATCGCTATGTGACAGGGAGCTCCTACGAGCAGTACTTC; CDR3aa: CASNRYVTGSSYEQYF; j_gene: TRBJ2-7; d_gene: TRBD1; abundance: .; v_gene: TRBV6-6
CDR3nt: TGTGCCAGCGGACAGAGGGGCTACACCTTC; CDR3aa: CASGQRGYTF; j_gene: TRBJ1-2; d_gene: .; abundance: .; v_gene: TRBV2
CDR3nt: TGCGCCAGCAGCTTAGCGGGGGGCCGGAGAGAGCAGTTCTTC; CDR3aa: CASSLAGGRREQFF; j_gene: TRBJ2-1; d_gene: TRBD2; abundance: .; v_gene: TRBV5-1
CDR3nt: TGTGCCATCAGTGAGTCTCTGGGCTACGAGCAGTACTTC; CDR3aa: CAISESLGYEQYF; j_gene: TRBJ2-7; d_gene: .; abundance: few; v_gene: TRBV10-3
CDR3nt: TGTGCCAGCAGCCCCCGGCGCGGGGGCTTGGTAAACGAGCAGTACTTC; CDR3aa: CASSPRRGGLVNEQYF; j_gene: TRBJ2-7; d_gene: .; abundance: .; v_gene: TRBV7-9
CDR3nt: TGTGCCAGCAGTTCAGGCTCCTACGAGCAGTACTTC; CDR3aa: CASSSGSYEQYF; j_gene: TRBJ2-7; d_gene: .; abundance: few; v_gene: TRBV19